Listed here are 7 T cell receptor beta chains from one sample, sequenced in a study of T cell changes during pregnancy in multiple sclerosis (dated by TCRdb to the late 2010s). Library generation was performed with the immunoSEQ multiplex PCR assay. TCRdb stores this immuneACCESS table with in-frame sequences only. Part of the clones is absent; in the studies checked, under half of the shortfall reflects unresolved V genes, and no reason is known for the rest. In all, the sample holds more than 80,000 clones, and over 80% of those were seen once. The ten largest clones represent roughly 4% of the sample. This material consisted of PBMCs, taken in the first trimester of pregnancy. These receptors were obtained from a female donor in good health, serving as a control in a pregnancy study. Some clones in this sample may be carry-over from other donors' samples.

The chain is built from TRBV28 and TRBJ2-7; D remains ambiguous. Germline CDR1 and CDR2: MDHEN and SYDVKM. The CDR3 runs 15 residues. The V end lost 2 bases, the J end lost 4 bases, and 15 bases lay between the germline ends. The DNA for the CDR3 is TGTGCCAGCAGTTTAAACGTTAACACCCCTTACGAGCAGTACTTC. Encoded protein: CASSLNVNTPYEQYF.

The V call is TRBV7-8, the J call TRBJ1-2; 9 nucleotides align to TRBD1. This CDR3 contains 14 residues. The V segment lost 5 bases and the J segment 3 bases; nucleotides outside the gene matches: 4. Per germline, CDR1 SGHVS and CDR2 FQNEAQ. In nucleotides, the CDR3 is TGTGCCAGCAGCCCTACAGGGGGCTACTATGGCTACACCTTC. Amino acids: CASSPTGGYYGYTF.

The chain carries TRBV6-1 and TRBJ2-5, with D possibly TRBD2 on 5 matching bases. The CDR3 has 15 amino acids. V was cut by 2 bases and J by 4 bases, with 14 bases left in between. Germline V CDR1 and CDR2: MNHNS, SASEGT. CDR3 region: CASSEQALAGETQYF. The CDR3 bases are TGTGCCAGCAGTGAACAGGCCCTAGCAGGAGAGACCCAGTACTTC.

Remarks on this clone: Sequence at one end of the junction differs from germline and may be a read error. This chain links TRBV6-5 with TRBJ2-5, with 8 nucleotides matching TRBD2. The tail of the sequence fits TRBJ2-7 better, so the J call may be wrong. The germline V gene has CDR1 MNHEY and CDR2 SVGAGI. The CDR3 has 14 amino acids. CDR3 region: CASSIRTSSDEQYF. CDR3 in DNA: TGTGCCAGCAGTATTAGGACTAGCTCCGACGAGCAGTACTTC.

The chain employs TRBV18 and TRBJ1-4; no definite D call. This CDR3 has 15 residues. Looked up from germline, CDR1 is KGHSH and CDR2 is LQKENI. V was clipped by 6 bases and J by 7 bases, with 18 bases between them. The CDR3 nucleotides read TGTGCCAGCTCCCCTCCCGGGTCTAGGATTGAAAAACTGTTTTTT. Amino acid sequence: CASSPPGSRIEKLFF.

The genes are TRBV6-5 and TRBJ2-7; no clear D. Trimming left V 0 bases short and J 6 bases short, with 6 bases between. Germline CDR1 reads MNHEY; CDR2 reads SVGAGI. The CDR3 is made up of 12 amino acids. CDR3 in DNA: TGTGCCAGCAGTTACTCGGCAGGCGAGCAGTACTTC. This codes for CASSYSAGEQYF.

This sequence joins TRBV15 and TRBJ1-2, with no clear D. CDR3 length: 13 residues. V was trimmed by 9 bases and J by 6 bases, leaving 17 bases between them. Germline CDR1 and CDR2: LNHNV and YYDKDF (reference sequence). The CDR3 DNA reads as TGTGCCACTGACGCGGGGTCCGGGGATGGCTACACCTTC. Amino acids: CATDAGSGDGYTF.